Presented here are 27 T cell receptor beta chains from one specimen sequenced in a study of T cells in Graves' hyperthyroidism and ophthalmopathy. TCR beta CDR3 sequences were amplified from RNA transcripts. The HTBI set primed first-round TCR CDR3 RT-PCR. In TCRdb, the multiplex PCR reads were re-called with MiXCR into one record per CDR3 protein. The sample holds some 270,000 distinct CDR3 sequences; about an eighth are singletons and the top ten take roughly 7.5%. Source material: blood. These receptors all stem from a woman younger than 45 with Graves' hyperthyroidism that later progressed to Graves' ophthalmopathy.

This clonotype was counted at least ten times. CDR3 loop: CASSNRDGGKNIQYF. DNA of the CDR3: TGTGCCAGCAGCAACCGGGACGGGGGTAAAAACATTCAGTACTTC. V usage is TRBV7-2 and J usage is TRBJ2-4; TRBD2 is a possible D gene (6 bases). Germline CDR1 and CDR2: SGHTA and FQGNSA. Trimming cost V 5 bases and J 4 bases, with 15 bases left between them. This CDR3 has 15 amino acids.

There are many counts of this clonotype. The chain's CDR3 is CASSFLAAQGYTF. CDR3 in DNA: TGTGCCAGCAGTTTTCTGGCAGCCCAGGGCTACACCTTC. The chain joins TRBV12-3 or TRBV12-4 to TRBJ1-2; D unclear. V gave up 3 bases and J gave up 8 bases, with 13 bases separating them. The length of the CDR3 is 13 residues.

The sample holds many counts of this clonotype. Written as DNA, the CDR3 is TGTGCCTTTGGCCGGGGCACTGAAGCTTTCTTT. As protein: CAFGRGTEAFF. The chain uses TRBV30 and TRBJ1-1; D remains ambiguous. Germline values: CDR1 GTSNPN, CDR2 SVGIG (reference sequence). The V gene lost 7 bases and the J gene lost 4 bases, with 10 bases spanning the gap. CDR3 length: 11 residues.

A word on this clonotype: A read error is possible here, since a much larger clone lies one base away. The V call is TRBV6-1, the J call TRBJ2-2, with no clear D. The CDR3 extends over 16 amino acids. Germline CDR1 is MNHNS and CDR2 is SASEGT. CDR3 DNA sequence: TGTGCCGGCAGTGAAAGGTCCCTAAGGGCCACCGGGGAGCTGTTTTTT. This gives the protein CAGSERSLRATGELFF.

Many counts were recorded for this clonotype. V usage is TRBV28 and J usage is TRBJ1-5; a weak D match, TRBD1 (6 bases). The V end was cut by 8 bases, the J end by 5 bases, with 13 bases between. There are 13 residues in the CDR3. Germline CDR1 MDHEN, CDR2 SYDVKM. CDR3 residues: CASGGRGYQPQHF. CDR3 DNA sequence: TGTGCCAGCGGCGGGAGGGGGTATCAGCCCCAGCATTTT.

There are a few counts of this clonotype. It may be a read error: a sequence one base away is much more abundant. CDR3 region: CAGKSWDRESEAFF. The CDR3 region has the DNA TGTGCCGGCAAGTCGTGGGACAGGGAGTCTGAAGCTTTCTTT. This chain uses TRBV28 with TRBJ1-1, with 9 bases identical to TRBD1. This CDR3 contains 14 residues. V gave up 11 bases and J gave up 6 bases; unmatched junction bases: 13. Looked up from germline, CDR1 is MDHEN and CDR2 is SYDVKM.

This clonotype was detected many times. The chain carries TRBV11-2 and TRBJ1-1; perhaps TRBD1 as D (6 bases). CDR3 length equals 16 residues. V was shortened by 5 bases and J by 3 bases, with 19 bases between the two germline ends. Germline CDR1 is SGHAT and CDR2 is FQNNGV. CDR3 bases: TGTGCCAGCAGCCCTAGCCGGGGGGCGATGGACACTGAAGCTTTCTTT. Its translation: CASSPSRGAMDTEAFF.

Ten or more counts support this clonotype. The rearrangement links TRBV18 to TRBJ2-7, with TRBD2 as a possible D gene (6 bases). CDR3 length: 14 amino acids. The germline gives CDR1 KGHSH, CDR2 LQKENI. The V gene lost 3 bases and the J gene lost 4 bases, with 13 bases spanning the gap. The CDR3: CASSPVAAEYEQYF. CDR3 nucleotide sequence: TGTGCCAGCTCACCGGTAGCGGCGGAGTACGAGCAGTACTTC.

This clonotype occurred many times. This rearrangement joins TRBV5-4 to TRBJ2-5; 10 bases align to TRBD2. V gave up 3 bases and J gave up 1 base; unmatched junction bases: 3. CDR1 is SGHNT and CDR2 is YYREEE in the germline V gene (reference sequence). The CDR3 sequence is 15 residues long. For the CDR3, the DNA is TGTGCCAGCAGCTCCCGGACTAGCGGCCAAGAGACCCAGTACTTC. This gives the protein CASSSRTSGQETQYF. Supplemented by reference TRBV5-4 and TRBJ2-5, the full variable domain reads ETGVTQSPTHLIKTRGQQVTLRCSSQSGHNTVSWYQQALGQGPQFIFQYYREEENGRGNFPPRFSGLQFPNYSSELNVNALELDDSALYLCASSSRTSGQETQYFGPGTRLLVL.

This clonotype was counted only a few times. This sequence may be a read error, since a much larger clone differs from it by one base. V gene TRBV18 combines with J gene TRBJ2-7; 7 bases agree with TRBD1. Germline V gene lookup returns CDR1 KGHSH and CDR2 LQKENI. The V gene end was trimmed by 6 bases and the J gene end by 7 bases; junction bases not matched to a gene: 9. This CDR3 is built from 13 residues. The DNA for the CDR3 is TGTGCCAGCTCCCCCCGGACAGGTCCTGAGCAGTACTTC. Encoded protein: CASSPRTGPEQYF.

In this sample, this clonotype turned up many times. The chain recombines TRBV28 with TRBJ1-2; 7 bases match TRBD1. The CDR3 is 14 residues long. Germline V gene data show CDR1 as MDHEN and CDR2 as SYDVKM. The V and J ends lost 3 bases and 9 bases, in that order; junction bases with no gene match: 10. The CDR3 region has the DNA TGTGCCAGCAGTTTCATCAGACAGGGCAGTAGCTACACCTTC. It is translated as CASSFIRQGSSYTF.

This clonotype came up a few times. The chain recombines TRBV6-2 or TRBV6-3 with TRBJ1-2, with 8 bases matching TRBD1. Trimming cost V 0 bases and J 0 bases; bases outside gene matches: 3. CDR3 length: 16 amino acids. CDR1 is MNHEY, CDR2 SVGEGT, per germline. The CDR3 DNA sequence: TGTGCCAGCAGTTACTCCCAGGGGGCGCCTAACTATGGCTACACCTTC. This sequence encodes CASSYSQGAPNYGYTF.

Comments on this clonotype: A much larger clone differs by one base, so this may be a read error. This chain joins TRBV4-1 and TRBJ2-7; D possibly matches TRBD1 or TRBD2 (5 bases each). This CDR3 spans 13 amino acids. Trimming left V 6 bases short and J 3 bases short, with 12 bases between. CDR1 MGHRA and CDR2 YSYEKL come from the germline V gene. CDR3 region: CASSSRDHYEQYF. For the CDR3, the DNA is TGCGCCAGCAGTAGCAGGGACCACTACGAGCAGTACTTC.

The rearrangement joins TRBV14 to TRBJ1-3; unclear D gene. Per germline, CDR1 SGHDN and CDR2 FVKESK. CDR3 size: 12 residues. Trimming left V 4 bases short and J 8 bases short, with 9 bases between. CDR3 sequence (DNA): TGTGCCAGCAGCCGTTCCGTGGACACCATATATTTT. It yields the protein CASSRSVDTIYF.

This clonotype was counted only a few times. CDR3 protein: CASSQVGTDTQYF. CDR3 in DNA: TGTGCCAGCAGCCAAGTGGGGACAGATACGCAGTATTTT. The V and J genes are TRBV14 and TRBJ2-3; D uncertain. Germline CDR1 reads SGHDN; CDR2 reads FVKESK. Trimming cost V 1 base and J 3 bases, with 5 bases left between them. The CDR3 has 13 amino acids.

The rearrangement joins TRBV4-1 to TRBJ2-3, with unresolved D. V was cut by 3 bases and J by 4 bases, with 17 bases left in between. Germline lookup yields CDR1 MGHRA and CDR2 YSYEKL. The CDR3 runs 16 residues. The CDR3 nucleotides read TGCGCCAGCAGCCAGGCCCCAGGTCCCGCCGCAGATACGCAGTATTTT. Protein: CASSQAPGPAADTQYF.

This rearrangement joins TRBV6-1 to TRBJ2-3; 7 nucleotides line up with TRBD1. This CDR3 spans 15 amino acids. The junction had 3 bases not matched to a gene; V was cut back by 1 base and J by 2 bases. Per the germline V gene, CDR1 is MNHNS and CDR2 is SASEGT. The DNA for the CDR3 is TGTGCCAGCAGTGAAGAGACAGGGTACACAGATACGCAGTATTTT. This codes for CASSEETGYTDTQYF.

In its sample, this clonotype was seen a few times. A much more abundant neighbour one base away suggests this may be a read error. The rearrangement uses TRBV7-9 and TRBJ2-1, with D possibly being TRBD2 (5 bases). V lost 3 bases, J lost 10 bases, and 13 bases lay in between. Germline lookup yields CDR1 SEHNR and CDR2 FQNEAQ (reference sequence). CDR3 size: 13 residues. The CDR3 coding sequence is TGTGCCAGCAGCTTCGAGAACGGGAACGAGCAGTTCTTC. It yields the protein CASSFENGNEQFF.

Comments on this clonotype: At one boundary the junction diverges from the germline segment, which might be a read error. This sequence joins TRBV7-9 and TRBJ2-1, with 9 bases that match TRBD1. The germline V gene has CDR1 SEHNR and CDR2 FQNEAQ (reference sequence). The CDR3 runs to 18 residues. The CDR3 nucleotides read TGTGCCAGCTCACCCTTCCACTTGAGGACAGGGGAGGACAATGAGCAGCTCTTC. Its protein product is CASSPFHLRTGEDNEQLF.

The V call is TRBV5-4, the J call TRBJ1-4, with 9 bases lining up with TRBD1. The CDR3 spans 15 residues. V was clipped by 4 bases and J by 8 bases; unmatched bases: 9. Per germline, CDR1 SGHNT and CDR2 YYREEE (reference sequence). The CDR3, as DNA: TGTGCCAGCAGCCTTAACCCAGGACAGGGGGAAAAACTGTTTTTT. Protein product: CASSLNPGQGEKLFF.

This clonotype was counted ten times or more. The gene calls are TRBV6-1 and TRBJ2-5; D may be TRBD2 (5 bases). The CDR3 totals 13 residues. Per the germline V gene, CDR1 is MNHNS and CDR2 is SASEGT. Between the trimmed V and J ends, which lost 5 bases and 3 bases, there was a span of 10 bases. This chain's CDR3 is CASSYRGEETQYF. As DNA, the CDR3 is TGTGCCAGCAGTTACCGGGGAGAAGAGACCCAGTACTTC.

This clonotype has a handful of counts. The rearrangement joins TRBV5-1 to TRBJ2-5; D remains unclear. CDR1 SGHRS and CDR2 YFSETQ come from the germline V gene. Trimming took 6 bases from V and 1 from J, leaving 4 bases between them. CDR3 length: 11 amino acids. The CDR3 DNA reads TGCGCCAGCACACTCCAAGAGACCCAGTACTTC. Translated, it gives CASTLQETQYF.

This clonotype was detected many times. V usage is TRBV7-2 and J usage is TRBJ2-1, with no clear D. V was pared by 5 bases and J by 9 bases, with 11 bases between. CDR1 SGHTA and CDR2 FQGNSA come from the germline V gene. This CDR3 comprises 12 residues. The CDR3 loop reads CASSQTGGEQFF. In nucleotides, the CDR3 is TGTGCCAGCAGCCAAACGGGTGGTGAGCAGTTCTTC.

The chain combines TRBV9 with TRBJ2-7; D ambiguous. Trimming removed 0 bases at V and 6 bases at J, with 10 bases between. The germline V gene encodes CDR1 SGDLS and CDR2 YYNGEE. The CDR3 runs 13 residues. The CDR3 DNA sequence: TGTGCCAGCAGCGTAGAATCTGGCAGCGAGCAGTACTTC. This encodes CASSVESGSEQYF.

The rearrangement uses TRBV3-1 and TRBJ2-1; possibly TRBD2 for D (6 bases). Per the germline V gene, CDR1 is LGHDT and CDR2 is YNNKEL (reference sequence). The CDR3 covers 11 residues. Trimming pared 6 bases from V and 7 bases from J, leaving 7 bases between. Here the CDR3 DNA reads TGTGCCAGCAGACGGGGGAATGAGCAGTTCTTC. Its translation: CASRRGNEQFF.

This clonotype appeared many times. The chain employs TRBV7-9 and TRBJ2-2, with 7 positions matching TRBD2. Germline V gene sequence: CDR1 SEHNR, CDR2 FQNEAQ (reference sequence). V lost 2 bases and J lost 6; bases outside the gene matches: 6. This CDR3 region has 15 residues. The CDR3 coding sequence is TGTGCCAGCAGCTTATTGACGGGAGGCGCCGGGGAGCTGTTTTTT. This encodes CASSLLTGGAGELFF.

At least ten counts were recorded for this clonotype. The chain uses TRBV6-2 or TRBV6-3 and TRBJ2-2; D ambiguous. V lost 2 bases and J 8 bases, leaving 12 bases between the germline ends. This CDR3 comprises 14 residues. The V gene's germline CDR1 is MNHEY and CDR2 SVGEGT. CDR3 nucleotides: TGTGCCAGCAGTTACGACACCTCGAAGGGGGAGCTGTTTTTT. Amino acids: CASSYDTSKGELFF.